These 3 T cell receptor beta chains were sequenced from one sample in a study of blood T cell repertoires in COVID-19. Sequencing was performed with immunoSEQ multiplex PCR; in TCRdb, only in-frame clones are kept and a portion is missing. The sample contains about 150,000 clones, approximately 86% of which appear only once. Sequencing was done on a sample of peripheral blood. These receptor sequences come from a woman in her seventies with acute or convalescent COVID-19.

This clone was observed a few times. The chain couples TRBV11-2 to TRBJ2-7, with unresolved D. Trimming stripped 5 bases from V and 3 bases from J, with 23 bases between. Germline V gene sequence: CDR1 SGHAT, CDR2 FQNNGV. The CDR3 is 17 residues long. CDR3 sequence: CASSRLGGLKVSYEQYF. The CDR3, as DNA: TGTGCCAGCAGCCGACTCGGTGGGTTGAAAGTAAGCTACGAGCAGTACTTC.

The chain carries TRBV5-3 and TRBJ2-5; possibly TRBD2 for D (5 bases). TRBV5-3 is an open reading frame, and its role is uncertain. This CDR3 is 18 amino acids long. Between the trimmed V and J ends, which lost 4 bases and 3 bases, there was a span of 25 bases. The CDR3 spells CARSPHEGLVARKETQYF. The CDR3 nucleotides are TGTGCCAGAAGCCCCCACGAGGGTCTTGTGGCACGGAAAGAGACCCAGTACTTC.

The V and J genes are TRBV10-3 and TRBJ2-5; D is possibly TRBD1 (5 bases). The CDR3 contains 22 residues. Germline CDR1 is ENHRY and CDR2 is SYGVKD. V was trimmed by 8 bases and J by 2 bases, leaving 39 bases between them. The CDR3: CAILPLWRSYKGLKGLQETQYF. The CDR3 coding sequence is TGTGCCATCCTACCGTTATGGCGGTCCTACAAGGGGTTAAAGGGGCTACAAGAGACCCAGTACTTC.